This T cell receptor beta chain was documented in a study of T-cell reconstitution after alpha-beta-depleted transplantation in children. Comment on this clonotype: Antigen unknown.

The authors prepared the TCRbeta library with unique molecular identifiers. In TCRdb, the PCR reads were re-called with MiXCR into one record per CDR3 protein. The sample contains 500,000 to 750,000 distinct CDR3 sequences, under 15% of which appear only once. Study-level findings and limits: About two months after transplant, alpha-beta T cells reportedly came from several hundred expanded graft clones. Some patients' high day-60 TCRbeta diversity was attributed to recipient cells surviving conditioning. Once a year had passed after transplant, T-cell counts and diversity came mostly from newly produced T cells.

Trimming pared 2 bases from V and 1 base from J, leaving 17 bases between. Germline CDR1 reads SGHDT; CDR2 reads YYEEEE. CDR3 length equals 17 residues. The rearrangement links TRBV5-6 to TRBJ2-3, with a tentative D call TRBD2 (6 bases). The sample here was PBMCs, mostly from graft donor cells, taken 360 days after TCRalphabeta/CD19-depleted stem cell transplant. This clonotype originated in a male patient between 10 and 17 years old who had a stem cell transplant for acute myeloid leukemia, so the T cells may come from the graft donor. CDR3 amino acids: CASSFVLFGGGTDTQYF. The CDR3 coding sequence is TGTGCCAGCAGCTTTGTATTATTTGGAGGGGGCACAGATACGCAGTATTTT. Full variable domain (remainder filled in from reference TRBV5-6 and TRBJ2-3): DAGVTQSPTHLIKTRGQQVTLRCSPKSGHDTVSWYQQALGQGPQFIFQYYEEEERQRGNFPDRFSGHQFPNYSSELNVNALLLGDSALYLCASSFVLFGGGTDTQYFGPGTRLTVL.